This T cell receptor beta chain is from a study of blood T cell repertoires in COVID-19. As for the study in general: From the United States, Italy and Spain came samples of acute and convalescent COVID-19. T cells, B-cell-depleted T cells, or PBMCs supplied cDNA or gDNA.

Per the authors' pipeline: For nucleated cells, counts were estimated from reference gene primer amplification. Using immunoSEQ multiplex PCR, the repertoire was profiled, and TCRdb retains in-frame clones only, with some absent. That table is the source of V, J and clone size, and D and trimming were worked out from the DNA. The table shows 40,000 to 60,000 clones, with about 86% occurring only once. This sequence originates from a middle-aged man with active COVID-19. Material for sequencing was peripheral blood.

The CDR3 DNA is TGCGCCAGCAGCCCTAGAATGAACACTGAAGCTTTCTTT. This codes for CASSPRMNTEAFF. V usage is TRBV10-1 and J usage is TRBJ1-1; D is unresolved. The CDR3 sequence is 13 residues long. Germline V gene sequence: CDR1 WNHNN, CDR2 SYGVQD (reference sequence). Trimming shortened V by 6 bases and J by 0 bases, and 8 bases separated the two germline ends.